These 15 T cell receptor beta chains came from one sample sequenced in a study of OX40 agonist ivuxolimab in advanced cancers. Produced via immunoSEQ multiplex PCR; TCRdb's table is partial and in-frame only. The table records tens of thousands of clones, around 89% of them present only once. The sample in question was CD4+ or CD8+ T cells sorted from blood, obtained in a trial of the OX40 agonist ivuxolimab. The source is an adult with an advanced solid tumor such as melanoma, head and neck, liver or kidney cancer.

The chain uses TRBV7-6 and TRBJ1-2, with D tentatively TRBD1 (6 bases). Trimming left V 6 bases short and J 8 bases short, with 22 bases between. This CDR3 has 15 amino acids. Germline values: CDR1 SGHVS, CDR2 FNYEAQ. CDR3 DNA: TGTGCCAGCAGTGGCTCACTGGGGGGCCTGGAGGGCTACACCTTC. This translates into CASSGSLGGLEGYTF.

The chain has TRBV15 and TRBJ1-1; no firm D call. The germline V gene encodes CDR1 LNHNV and CDR2 YYDKDF (reference sequence). Trimming cost V 5 bases and J 1 base, with 8 bases left between them. This CDR3 is 13 amino acids long. In DNA, the CDR3 is TGTGCCACCAGCGTAGGATCGAACACTGAAGCTTTCTTT. It codes for CATSVGSNTEAFF. The whole variable domain, remainder taken from reference TRBV15 and TRBJ1-1, is DAMVIQNPRYQVTQFGKPVTLSCSQTLNHNVMYWYQQKSSQAPKLLFHYYDKDFNNEADTPDNFQSRRPNTSFCFLDIRSPGLGDTAMYLCATSVGSNTEAFFGQGTRLTVV.

The chain uses TRBV6-5 and TRBJ1-1; D might be TRBD1 (5 bases). This CDR3 comprises 14 residues. Germline V CDR1 and CDR2: MNHEY, SVGAGI. V was clipped by 4 bases and J by 1 base, with 10 bases between them. CDR3 in amino acids: CASSSRRANTEAFF. CDR3 sequence (DNA): TGTGCCAGCAGTTCACGCAGGGCGAACACTGAAGCTTTCTTT.

This clone was seen just once. In DNA form, the CDR3 reads TGTGCCAGCTCAGCAGGCCAGGGGTGGAACTATGGCTACACCTTC. Protein sequence: CASSAGQGWNYGYTF. V and J are TRBV6-6 and TRBJ1-2, with TRBD1 as a possible D gene (6 bases). Trimming left V 8 bases short and J 2 bases short, with 18 bases between. CDR3 length equals 15 residues. Germline CDR1 MNHNY, CDR2 SVGAGI (reference sequence).

This sequence joins TRBV7-9 and TRBJ1-5; tentative D call: TRBD1 (5 bases). CDR3 length: 13 amino acids. V was pared by 4 bases and J by 6 bases, with 10 bases between. CDR1 and CDR2 from the germline V gene are SEHNR and FQNEAQ (reference sequence). The CDR3 nucleotides read TGTGCCAGCAGCTGGTGGGGGGGTCAGCCCCAGCATTTT. Protein: CASSWWGGQPQHF. The variable domain in full, with the rest retrieved from reference TRBV7-9 and TRBJ1-5, is DTGVSQNPRHKITKRGQNVTFRCDPISEHNRLYWYRQTLGQGPEFLTYFQNEAQLEKSRLLSDRFSAERPKGSFSTLEIQRTEQGDSAMYLCASSWWGGQPQHFGDGTRLSIL.

The chain links TRBV7-9 to TRBJ1-4; D is ambiguous. Germline-derived CDR1 and CDR2 are SEHNR and FQNEAQ (reference sequence). This CDR3 comprises 15 residues. The V end was cut by 4 bases, the J end by 2 bases, with 11 bases between. CDR3 loop: CASSSPGITNEKLFF. The CDR3 nucleotides read TGTGCCAGCAGCTCTCCTGGGATTACTAATGAAAAACTGTTTTTT. The complete variable domain, with remaining parts taken from reference TRBV7-9 and TRBJ1-4, reads DTGVSQNPRHKITKRGQNVTFRCDPISEHNRLYWYRQTLGQGPEFLTYFQNEAQLEKSRLLSDRFSAERPKGSFSTLEIQRTEQGDSAMYLCASSSPGITNEKLFFGSGTQLSVL.

This rearrangement joins TRBV11-2 to TRBJ2-3; D might be TRBD2 (6 bases). The CDR3 is 16 amino acids. From germline, CDR1 is SGHAT and CDR2 FQNNGV. Trimming cost V 4 bases and J 5 bases, with 19 bases left between them. CDR3: CASSSTRLVIRDTQYF. The CDR3 DNA follows: TGTGCCAGCAGCTCTACCAGACTAGTCATCAGAGATACGCAGTATTTT.

The table lists this clone with a few counts. The V and J genes are TRBV6-1 and TRBJ2-7; D uncertain. The ends were cut back, 1 base at V and 6 bases at J, with 10 bases in the middle. The CDR3 has 13 amino acids. Germline V lookup: CDR1 MNHNS, CDR2 SASEGT. CDR3 in DNA: TGTGCCAGCAGTGAAGGTTGGGTCGGCGAGCAGTACTTC. Protein product: CASSEGWVGEQYF.

The V gene is TRBV12-5, the J gene TRBJ2-1; D may correspond to TRBD1 or TRBD2 (5 bases each). Trimming pared 3 bases from V and 5 bases from J, leaving 29 bases between. Germline CDR1 and CDR2: LGHNT and FRNRAP. The CDR3 is made up of 20 amino acids. CDR3 amino acids: CASGFPFHSGPLNRDNEQFF. CDR3 nucleotides: TGTGCTAGTGGTTTCCCCTTCCACTCGGGACCCCTGAACCGGGACAATGAGCAGTTCTTC.

The chain employs TRBV6-1 and TRBJ2-7; D gene unclear. Deletions cut 4 bases from V and 0 bases from J, with 13 bases between. The germline V gene encodes CDR1 MNHNS and CDR2 SASEGT. The CDR3 has 15 amino acids. Here the CDR3 DNA reads TGTGCCAGCAGTGTCGGACGGGCTAGCTCCTACGAGCAGTACTTC. Its protein is CASSVGRASSYEQYF.

This chain uses TRBV27 with TRBJ2-3, with a weak D call TRBD1 (7 bases). Germline V gene data show CDR1 as MNHEY and CDR2 as SMNVEV (reference sequence). This CDR3 spans 15 amino acids. V lost 3 bases to trimming and J lost 5 bases, with 15 bases between them. CDR3 in DNA: TGTGCCAGCAGTTTCGGAAGGGGGCGGGGAGATACGCAGTATTTT. The encoded protein is CASSFGRGRGDTQYF.

CDR3 residues: CACLRDRSSYEQYF. For the CDR3, the DNA is TGTGCCTGTCTCCGGGACAGAAGCTCCTACGAGCAGTACTTC. The chain uses TRBV30 and TRBJ2-7; 7 nucleotides align to TRBD1. CDR3 length: 14 amino acids. V lost 6 bases, J lost 0 bases, and 8 bases stayed unmatched. The germline CDR1 and CDR2 sequences are GTSNPN and SVGIG (reference sequence).

This clone was seen once. The chain recombines TRBV6-5 with TRBJ2-1; D unclear. The V end lost 4 bases, the J end lost 0 bases, and 4 bases lay between the germline ends. Germline V gene sequence: CDR1 MNHEY, CDR2 SVGAGI. This CDR3 has 13 amino acids. CDR3 coding DNA: TGTGCCAGCAGTTGGGACTCCTACAATGAGCAGTTCTTC. Encoded protein: CASSWDSYNEQFF.

This clone has only one observation. This chain links TRBV5-1 with TRBJ2-7; a possible D gene is TRBD2 (6 bases). This CDR3 has 14 amino acids. The ends were cut back, 1 base at V and 3 bases at J, with 11 bases in the middle. Germline CDR1 reads SGHRS; CDR2 reads YFSETQ. CDR3 residues: CASSLRGWVYEQYF. For the CDR3, the DNA is TGCGCCAGCAGCTTGCGGGGGTGGGTCTACGAGCAGTACTTC.

The chain links TRBV9 to TRBJ1-3, with TRBD1 as a possible D gene (5 bases). This CDR3 comprises 12 residues. CDR1 and CDR2 from the germline V gene are SGDLS and YYNGEE. V was pared by 5 bases and J by 7 bases, with 10 bases between. In nucleotides, the CDR3 is TGTGCCAGCAGAGGGGCGGGGAACACCATATATTTT. It yields the protein CASRGAGNTIYF. Full variable domain (rest looked up from reference TRBV9 and TRBJ1-3): DSGVTQTPKHLITATGQRVTLRCSPRSGDLSVYWYQQSLDQGLQFLIQYYNGEERAKGNILERFSAQQFPDLHSELNLSSLELGDSALYFCASRGAGNTIYFGEGSWLTVV.